The T cell receptor beta chain under discussion was sequenced for a study of cytomegalovirus exposure and HLA in healthy donors (dated by TCRdb to about 2017). General notes on the study: An earlier analysis of roughly 570 of the donors reported about 280 Gb of sequence data and around 100 million unique TCR beta sequences obtained from approximately 180 million T cells. Class I and class II HLA loci were covered by the typing at four-digit resolution. In a later genetic analysis, genome-wide SNP genotypes for 398 of the 666 donors were used, and that subset was treated as a discovery cohort. The aim of the study was to test whether cataloging public T cell receptors could identify signatures of past pathogen exposure. A separate validation cohort of roughly 130 different subjects was used in addition to the roughly 700-subject first cohort. To study patterns of TCR occurrence, a later analysis re-analyzed previously published TCR beta repertoires from several hundred donors and added high-resolution HLA genotyping. Rather than using new phenotypic data, the later analysis identified candidate immune exposures from TCR beta sequences and from how often those sequences occurred across donors. All discovery cohort repertoires had been generated using a single sequencing platform. On average, about 200,000 unique TCR beta nucleotide sequences were sequenced per donor among some 430 genotyped donors of the cohort, with roughly 19% of those sequences being non-productive. About 5 DR-DQ haplotypes were handled as single units for association and clustering, since linkage in the cohort was strong. To decide whether each TCR beta V gene segment behaved as functional or pseudogenic, an earlier analysis of 587 of the donors relied on high-throughput TCR beta sequencing. The number of donors typed differed by locus, with roughly 629-640 for A, B, C, DRB1 and DQB1, around 500 for DQA1, nearly 610 for DPA1, and some 470 for DPB1. The study combined high-throughput TCR immunosequencing, statistical association of individual TCRs with disease status, and machine learning to predict cytomegalovirus infection status. The T cell repertoires of several hundred subjects were profiled by immunosequencing and related to cytomegalovirus serostatus. The genetic ancestry cluster associated with self-reported Caucasian donors included 81% of the 300 to 450 genotyped donors. Donor age, sex, ethnicity and CMV serostatus were compiled together with the repertoire data. About 330 gigabases of sequencing data and 70 million to 100 million unique TCR sequences made up an early release that covered over 550 HLA-typed donors.

Worth noting for this clone: Its specific antigen is unknown. No base quality information exists; no much larger clone differs at one position.

The library was prepared using the immunoSEQ multiplex PCR assay. For the multiplex PCR, a mixture combining 60 forward primers for TCR Vbeta segments and 13 reverse primers for TCR Jbeta segments was used. The CDR3 region of rearranged TCR beta genes was amplified from genomic DNA by a multiplex PCR assay. The Illumina HiSeq System was used to sequence the amplified TCR beta libraries as 87-base-pair reads. Per the authors' processing: In a later analysis, about 80 million unique TCR beta chains were counted across the approximately 670 repertoires, and roughly 11 million of these chains were shared by at least two donors. To remove PCR and sequencing errors, raw reads were error-corrected and collapsed into unique sequences using a nearest-neighbor algorithm that merged closely related sequences. CDR3 sequences were aligned to IMGT reference sequences to assign V, D and J gene segments. For a sequence to be retained, a match of at least six nucleotides to both a V gene segment and a J gene segment was required. A rearrangement was called productive if the CDR3 had no stop codons and remained in frame with V and J, and every other rearrangement was called non-productive. CDR3 was defined by IMGT convention, running from the second conserved V-encoded cysteine to the conserved J-encoded phenylalanine. Sequences without an unambiguous match to a single V gene segment were excluded from the earlier analysis of a few hundred of the donors. In an earlier analysis of more than 500 of the donors, a V segment was called functional when productive rearrangements were above 56.7%, and segregating when the standard deviation between donors exceeded 5%. A statistical classification framework was developed to diagnose cytomegalovirus status using the catalog of TCR beta chain sequences. In a later analysis, TCR nucleotide sequences were compared against IMGT/GENE-DB human TR gene sequences so that V and J genes could be assigned. A later analysis assigned CDR3 sequences and most-parsimonious VDJ recombination scenarios with the TCRdist pipeline. In a later analysis, every TCR beta chain was defined by the combination of its CDR3 amino acid sequence and its V-gene family, and reads without a unique V-gene family were dropped. To address suspected cross-contamination and a sequencing artifact, a later analysis removed under 600 highly shared, low-generation-probability nucleotide sequences. A later analysis calculated a clonal expansion index for each public chain from normalized within-repertoire ranks of inferred template counts. A later analysis computed generation probabilities with a VDJ recombination model fitted to out-of-frame rearrangements, and checked the results against IGoR. A later analysis scored TCR-TCR, TCR-HLA and TCR-CMV co-occurrence with hypergeometric tests, applying a repertoire-size bias correction to TCR pairs. False discovery rates were estimated in a later analysis by permuting HLA or CMV assignments 20 times. In a later analysis, co-occurring TCRs were grouped with DBSCAN, and TCRdist sequence similarity was added when clustering was performed within HLA-allele-positive subsets. Repertoires with fewer than 30,000 or more than 120,000 public chains were left out of co-occurrence clustering, as were five repertoires with anomalous nucleotide sharing. Sourced from immuneACCESS, this table was stored by TCRdb with only in-frame sequences that have V and J called. A share of the clones is absent; for the studies checked, an unresolved V gene accounts for under half, and the remainder has no known explanation. For V, J and clone size, that table is used; D and trimming come from the DNA. Within this sample are some 150,000 clones, with 80% to 90% of them counted one time only. The ten largest clonotypes hold more than 2% of the sample.

The full study reports these points: While some public TCRs were present in many individuals, most TCR sequences turned up only very rarely across donors. The presence/absence analyses assumed that sequencing depth was roughly uniform across donors, and that assumption may not be true. In a later analysis, HLA-associated TCR beta chains were found to be more clonally expanded and to have lower generation probabilities than equally common non-associated chains. Because HLA typing was unavailable for some donors at each locus, only the typed subset was used in association tests. CMV serostatus was the only immune exposure information available for the cohort. A later genetic analysis reported fewer N-insertions in productive TCRs among donors in an Asian-associated ancestry cluster than the approximately 670-donor mean. The classifier was reported to diagnose cytomegalovirus status with high specificity and sensitivity in both the original and validation cohorts. Most CMV-associated TCR beta chains appeared to be HLA-restricted in a later analysis, and the HLA associations seemed to be driven largely by CMV exposure. A cluster of highly shared sequence variants was judged likely to represent a technical artifact of the sequencing pipeline. It was suggested by the authors that the approach could potentially be generalized to other disease states and immunological phenotypes. Because counts were too low, about 15 rarely observed V segments, including chromosome 9 orphons, were left out of the earlier analysis of some 640 of the donors. The study listed over 150 TCR beta chains as associated with cytomegalovirus. In a later analysis, 15,000 to 20,000 TCR beta sequences were associated with specific HLA alleles at a false discovery rate of 0.05. When HLA alleles, especially DR and DQ, strongly co-occurred, TCR associations were difficult to assign to individual alleles. In a later analysis, TCR association rates were found to vary across HLA loci, with the most associated TCRs seen for DRB1 alleles and the fewest for HLA-C alleles. A later genetic analysis associated a missense DCLRE1C variant with V-gene and J-gene trimming of TCR beta chains, and an independent cohort replicated the association. An earlier analysis of approximately 540 of the donors showed that most TCR beta V segments appeared in productive rearrangements either about 87% or about 30% of the time, which broadly matched IMGT annotations. Correlated functional status among segregating V segments might reflect linkage disequilibrium, but an unknown experimental factor could not be ruled out. Only TCR beta chains were sequenced in this cohort, and the absence of alpha or paired-chain data limited detectable features. A further reported finding was that TCR beta sequences accurately predicted the HLA-A and HLA-B alleles for most subjects in the first cohort. In vitro tests confirmed that a few of the cytomegalovirus-associated TCR beta chains recognize cytomegalovirus antigens. According to a later analysis, parvovirus B19, influenza, CMV and Epstein-Barr virus appeared linked to several top co-occurrence clusters.

In total, just over 650 healthy bone marrow donors made up the cohort. At the time of sampling, every cohort member was nominally healthy, though immune exposures that went unrecorded were likely present. The donor tested CMV seronegative, placing the donor among the 300 to 450 seronegative members of the cohort. A peripheral blood sample was provided by each donor, and peripheral blood mononuclear cells were used for TCR beta sequencing. Genomic DNA was extracted from the blood cell samples with the Qiagen DNeasy Blood Extraction Kit. The sequenced sample consisted of PBMCs. The sequence was collected from a woman younger than 30 in good health and CMV-seronegative.

The bases read TGTGCCAGTAGTATAGATCGGGGGGCGGAGACCCAGTACTTC. Its protein product is CASSIDRGAETQYF. The rearrangement joined TRBV19 to TRBJ2-5; TRBD2 could be the D gene, as 7 bases match. The CDR3 has 14 amino acids, counting the end cysteine and phenylalanine. Solely the CDR3 DNA is kept, with 42 bases framed from the first base. Deletion took 0 bases off V and 5 bases off J, with a span of 10 bases between the germline ends. In the germline V gene (reference sequence), CDR1 corresponds to LNHDA and CDR2 to SQIVND.